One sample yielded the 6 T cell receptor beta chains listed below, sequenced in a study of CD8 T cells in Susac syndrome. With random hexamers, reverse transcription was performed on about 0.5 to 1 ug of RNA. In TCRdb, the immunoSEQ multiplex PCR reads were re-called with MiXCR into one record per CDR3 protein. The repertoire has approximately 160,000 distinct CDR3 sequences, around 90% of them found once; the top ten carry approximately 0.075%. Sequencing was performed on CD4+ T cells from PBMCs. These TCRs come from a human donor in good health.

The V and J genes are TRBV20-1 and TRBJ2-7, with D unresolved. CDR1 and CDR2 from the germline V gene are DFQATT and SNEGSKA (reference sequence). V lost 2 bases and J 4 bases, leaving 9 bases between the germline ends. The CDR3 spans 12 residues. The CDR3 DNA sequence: TGCAGTGCTAGACGAATGGGTTACGAGCAGTACTTC. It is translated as CSARRMGYEQYF.

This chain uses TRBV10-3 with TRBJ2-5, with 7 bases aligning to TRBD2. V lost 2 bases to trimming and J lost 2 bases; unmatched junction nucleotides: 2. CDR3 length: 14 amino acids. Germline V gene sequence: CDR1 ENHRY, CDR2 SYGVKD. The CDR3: CAISEVGGQETQYF. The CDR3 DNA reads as TGTGCCATCAGTGAGGTCGGGGGGCAAGAGACCCAGTACTTC.

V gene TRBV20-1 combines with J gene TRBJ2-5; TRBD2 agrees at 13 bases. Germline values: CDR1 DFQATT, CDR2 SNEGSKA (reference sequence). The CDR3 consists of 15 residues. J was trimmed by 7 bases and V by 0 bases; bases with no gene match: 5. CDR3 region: CSARDRTSGGRTQYF. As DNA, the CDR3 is TGCAGTGCTAGAGATAGGACTAGCGGGGGTAGGACCCAGTACTTC.

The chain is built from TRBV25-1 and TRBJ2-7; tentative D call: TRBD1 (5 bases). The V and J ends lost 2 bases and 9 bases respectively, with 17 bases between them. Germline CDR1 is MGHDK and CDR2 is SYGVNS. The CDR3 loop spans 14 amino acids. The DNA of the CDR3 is TGTGCCAGCAGTGAAGTGACAGTTTTTACGATGCAGTACTTC. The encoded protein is CASSEVTVFTMQYF.

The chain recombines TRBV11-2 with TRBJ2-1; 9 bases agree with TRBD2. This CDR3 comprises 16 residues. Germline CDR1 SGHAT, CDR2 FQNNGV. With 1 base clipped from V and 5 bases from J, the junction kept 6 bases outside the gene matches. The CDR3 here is CASSLVALAGNNEQFF. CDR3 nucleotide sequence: TGTGCCAGCAGCTTAGTTGCACTAGCGGGCAACAATGAGCAGTTCTTC.

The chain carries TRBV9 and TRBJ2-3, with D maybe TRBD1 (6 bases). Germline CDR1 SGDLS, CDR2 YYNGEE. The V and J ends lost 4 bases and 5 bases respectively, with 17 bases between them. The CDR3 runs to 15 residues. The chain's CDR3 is CASSPHLGAGDTQYF. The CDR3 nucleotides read TGTGCCAGCAGCCCGCATCTGGGGGCCGGAGATACGCAGTATTTT.